The next 9 T cell receptor beta chains were all read from a single sample in a study of blood T cell repertoires in COVID-19. Profiling relied on immunoSEQ multiplex PCR, and the TCRdb table lists in-frame clones only, not all of them. The data show roughly 63,000 clones, 79% seen once. The sequenced sample consisted of peripheral blood. The receptor set was obtained from a human donor in a cohort sampled during active COVID-19.

The gene calls are TRBV6-5 and TRBJ2-7; 8 bases line up with TRBD2. Germline V gene lookup returns CDR1 MNHEY and CDR2 SVGAGI. The V and J ends lost 8 bases and 3 bases, in that order; junction bases with no gene match: 9. The length of the CDR3 is 14 residues. The CDR3 reads CASGREVTGYEQYF. CDR3 DNA: TGTGCCAGCGGGCGGGAGGTTACGGGCTACGAGCAGTACTTC.

The genes are TRBV29-1 and TRBJ2-2; 10 bases agree with TRBD2. Germline CDR1 is SQVTM and CDR2 is ANQGSEA. CDR3 length: 14 amino acids. The ends lost 5 bases at V and 1 base at J; junction bases unmatched: 1. CDR3 bases: TGCAGCGTTCGGACTAGCGGGAACACCGGGGAGCTGTTTTTT. It specifies CSVRTSGNTGELFF.

This chain links TRBV19 with TRBJ2-5; 9 nucleotides line up with TRBD1. CDR3 length: 15 amino acids. CDR1 is LNHDA and CDR2 is SQIVND in the germline V gene (reference sequence). V shed 3 bases and J 3 bases; nucleotides not matched to a gene: 5. CDR3 sequence: CASSIPGTGKETQYF. The CDR3 DNA reads TGTGCCAGTAGTATTCCCGGGACAGGGAAAGAGACCCAGTACTTC.

The V and J genes are TRBV29-1 and TRBJ1-4, with D uncertain. The germline V gene has CDR1 SQVTM and CDR2 ANQGSEA. The CDR3 has 12 residues. The V and J ends lost 7 bases and 0 bases respectively, with 6 bases between them. For the CDR3, the DNA is TGCAGCGCTCAGGCAACTAATGAAAAACTGTTTTTT. Its protein product is CSAQATNEKLFF.

The rearrangement links TRBV9 to TRBJ1-1; D perhaps matches TRBD1 (5 bases). Germline CDR1 reads SGDLS; CDR2 reads YYNGEE. This CDR3 contains 14 residues. Deletions cut 2 bases from V and 2 bases from J, with 10 bases between. CDR3 coding DNA: TGTGCCAGCAGCGTGGGGGGAATTAACACTGAAGCTTTCTTT. It codes for CASSVGGINTEAFF.

The chain recombines TRBV27 with TRBJ2-4, with D possibly being TRBD2 (6 bases). The CDR3 totals 18 residues. The germline gives CDR1 MNHEY, CDR2 SMNVEV (reference sequence). Trimming removed 2 bases from V and 1 base from J, with 18 bases in between. CDR3 in amino acids: CASSLGVGGEFAKNIQYF. CDR3 DNA: TGTGCCAGCAGTTTAGGGGTCGGGGGAGAATTCGCCAAAAACATTCAGTACTTC.

The chain uses TRBV2 and TRBJ2-2; tentative D call: TRBD2 (5 bases). Germline values: CDR1 SNHLY, CDR2 FYNNEI. The V end lost 2 bases, the J end lost 8 bases, and 12 bases lay between the germline ends. The CDR3 loop spans 14 amino acids. The CDR3 here is CASSESDTGGELFF. Here the CDR3 DNA reads TGTGCCAGCAGTGAAAGCGATACGGGAGGGGAGCTGTTTTTT.

The gene calls are TRBV18 and TRBJ2-2, with TRBD1 matching 9 bases. After removal of 2 bases from V and 3 bases from J, the junction contained 4 bases not matched to a gene. CDR3 size: 16 residues. Per germline, CDR1 KGHSH and CDR2 LQKENI. The CDR3 DNA reads TGTGCCAGCTCACCAACGGGACAGGGAGACACCGGGGAGCTGTTTTTT. It specifies CASSPTGQGDTGELFF. Full variable domain (missing parts from reference TRBV18 and TRBJ2-2): NAGVMQNPRHLVRRRGQEARLRCSPMKGHSHVYWYRQLPEEGLKFMVYLQKENIIDESGMPKERFSAEFPKEGPSILRIQQVVRGDSAAYFCASSPTGQGDTGELFFGEGSRLTVL.

The CDR3 loop reads CASSTNLGTGLVVYEQYF. In DNA, the CDR3 is TGTGCCAGCAGCACTAATTTGGGAACAGGGCTAGTTGTCTACGAGCAGTACTTC. The chain uses TRBV21-1 and TRBJ2-7; no DNA check was done on the table's D call, TRBD1. TRBV21-1 is listed as a pseudogene. The CDR3 length is 18 residues.